Each of the 31 T cell receptor beta chains below was sequenced from the same sample in a study of T cell responses to AZD1222 COVID-19 vaccine. Assay: immunoSEQ multiplex PCR; the TCRdb copy retains only in-frame clones and omits some. Among 100,000 to 150,000 clones listed, around 87% were seen once. Sequencing was performed on peripheral blood, taken on day 0 of AZD1222 vaccination. The receptors here all came from an adult in good health.

This clone was seen a handful of times. The chain links TRBV19 to TRBJ2-7, with a weak D call TRBD2 (5 bases). Germline V gene data show CDR1 as LNHDA and CDR2 as SQIVND (reference sequence). Trimming removed 4 bases at V and 3 bases at J, with 10 bases between. The CDR3 sequence is 13 residues long. This chain's CDR3 is CASSTTRGYEQYF. In DNA, the CDR3 is TGTGCCAGTAGTACCACCCGGGGCTACGAGCAGTACTTC.

The chain recombines TRBV6-7 with TRBJ2-2; TRBD1 matches 7 bases. TRBV6-7 is labeled an ORF, and its function is uncertain. Trimming removed 0 bases from V and 4 bases from J; junction bases left unmatched: 17. This CDR3 comprises 20 residues. CDR3 nucleotides: TGTGCCAGCAGTTACTCAAAATTCGAGGGGGCGCTGTCGGGCACCGGGGAGCTGTTTTTT. Protein product: CASSYSKFEGALSGTGELFF.

The chain combines TRBV28 with TRBJ1-6; weak D call: TRBD1 (5 bases). CDR3 size: 13 residues. The germline gives CDR1 MDHEN, CDR2 SYDVKM. Deletions cut 5 bases from V and 9 bases from J, with 11 bases between. CDR3 in DNA: TGTGCCAGCAGTGGGGAGGGGATTTCACCCCTCCACTTT. Translating gives CASSGEGISPLHF.

This clone was counted a single time. The gene calls are TRBV15 and TRBJ1-1, with no clear D. From germline, CDR1 is LNHNV and CDR2 YYDKDF (reference sequence). This CDR3 has 13 residues. The V gene lost 3 bases and the J gene lost 2 bases, with 7 bases spanning the gap. The CDR3 DNA sequence: TGTGCCACCAGCAGGCTGGGAAACACTGAAGCTTTCTTT. Translated: CATSRLGNTEAFF.

This clone appeared once. Other DNA sequences of this sample code for an identical CDR3. The V and J genes are TRBV4-2 and TRBJ1-3; D might be TRBD1 (5 bases). CDR3 length equals 12 residues. Germline CDR1 reads LGHNA; CDR2 reads YNFKEQ. Trimming removed 1 base from V and 7 bases from J, with 5 bases in between. The DNA for the CDR3 is TGTGCCAGCAGCCAAGGGGGGAACACCATATATTTT. This translates into CASSQGGNTIYF.

The chain couples TRBV6-5 to TRBJ1-1; D is perhaps TRBD1 (5 bases). Germline CDR1 is MNHEY and CDR2 is SVGAGI. This CDR3 spans 14 amino acids. V shed 0 bases and J shed 6 bases, with 11 bases lying between them. The CDR3 loop is CASSYSEEGPEAFF. CDR3 nucleotides: TGTGCCAGCAGTTACTCCGAAGAGGGACCTGAAGCTTTCTTT.

CDR3 in DNA: TGCGCCAGCAGCCAAGGGCGACAGACCTACGAGCAGTACTTC. Protein sequence: CASSQGRQTYEQYF. This chain uses TRBV4-3 with TRBJ2-7; D possibly corresponds to TRBD1 (5 bases). This CDR3 comprises 14 residues. Trimming pared 1 base from V and 2 bases from J, leaving 9 bases between. Germline-derived CDR1 and CDR2 are LGHNA and YSLEER.

J is TRBJ1-5 and V is TRBV19, with D unresolved. Trimming removed 4 bases at V and 1 base at J, with 11 bases between. CDR1 is LNHDA, CDR2 SQIVND, per germline (reference sequence). The length of the CDR3 is 15 residues. For the CDR3, the DNA is TGTGCCAGTAGTAAGACTGTGATCAGCAATCAGCCCCAGCATTTT. Translated: CASSKTVISNQPQHF. Filled out from reference TRBV19 and TRBJ1-5, the complete variable domain reads DGGITQSPKYLFRKEGQNVTLSCEQNLNHDAMYWYRQDPGQGLRLIYYSQIVNDFQKGDIAEGYSVSREKKESFPLTVTSAQKNPTAFYLCASSKTVISNQPQHFGDGTRLSIL.

The chain recombines TRBV7-8 with TRBJ1-1, with 7 bases lining up with TRBD1. With 1 base clipped from V and 1 base from J, the junction kept 6 bases outside the gene matches. Germline values: CDR1 SGHVS, CDR2 FQNEAQ. The CDR3 sequence is 16 residues long. CDR3 amino acids: CASSLGLRTGNTEAFF. The CDR3 DNA follows: TGTGCCAGCAGCTTAGGCTTAAGGACAGGGAACACTGAAGCTTTCTTT.

V gene TRBV11-2 combines with J gene TRBJ2-5, with D maybe TRBD2 (6 bases). The CDR3 is 17 amino acids. Germline CDR1 reads SGHAT; CDR2 reads FQNNGV. The germline V and J ends were trimmed by 6 bases and 6 bases, with 26 bases remaining between them. The CDR3 DNA sequence: TGTGCCAGCAGTTCTTTCCGGGGGACTGGCGGGGAGAAGACCCAGTACTTC. It specifies CASSSFRGTGGEKTQYF.

The gene calls are TRBV5-1 and TRBJ1-5, with 8 bases matching TRBD1. CDR3 length equals 15 residues. CDR1 is SGHRS, CDR2 YFSETQ, per germline. After removal of 4 bases from V and 5 bases from J, the junction contained 8 bases not matched to a gene. CDR3 sequence: CASSPGDRPYQPQHF. The CDR3 coding sequence is TGCGCCAGCAGCCCCGGGGACAGGCCATATCAGCCCCAGCATTTT.

The V gene is TRBV7-2, the J gene TRBJ2-7; D not resolved. V lost 1 base and J lost 6, with 4 bases in between. Germline V lookup: CDR1 SGHTA, CDR2 FQGNSA. The CDR3 sequence is 11 residues long. The chain's CDR3 is CASSLGLEQYF. In nucleotides, the CDR3 is TGTGCCAGCAGCTTAGGGCTCGAGCAGTACTTC.

This chain joins TRBV2 and TRBJ1-2, with D perhaps TRBD1 (5 bases). Per germline, CDR1 SNHLY and CDR2 FYNNEI. This CDR3 is built from 15 residues. V was cut by 4 bases and J by 1 base, with 13 bases left in between. CDR3 DNA: TGTGCCAGCAGTGTTAGAACAGGACTTAACTATGGCTACACCTTC. This codes for CASSVRTGLNYGYTF.

This clone was seen just once. V usage is TRBV6-5 and J usage is TRBJ1-3, with D possibly being TRBD1 (5 bases). The CDR3 runs to 13 residues. Trimming stripped 6 bases from V and 1 base from J, with 7 bases between. Per the germline V gene, CDR1 is MNHEY and CDR2 is SVGAGI. The CDR3 reads CASRPGSGNTIYF. The CDR3 nucleotides are TGTGCCAGCAGACCAGGGTCTGGAAACACCATATATTTT.

This sequence joins TRBV7-6 and TRBJ1-1; TRBD1 might be the D (5 bases). The V and J ends lost 5 bases and 0 bases respectively, with 13 bases between them. CDR1 is SGHVS, CDR2 FNYEAQ, per germline. The CDR3 covers 15 residues. CDR3 DNA: TGTGCCAGCAGCCAAGACGGGGGACTGAACACTGAAGCTTTCTTT. It encodes CASSQDGGLNTEAFF.

The genes are TRBV5-5 and TRBJ1-6, with TRBD1 identical over 9 bases. Germline assignment: CDR1 SGHKS and CDR2 YYEKEE (reference sequence). V lost 0 bases and J lost 10; bases outside the gene matches: 8. The CDR3 length is 16 residues. The CDR3 region is CASSLVPGQGGSPLHF. Here the CDR3 DNA reads TGTGCCAGCAGCTTGGTTCCGGGACAGGGAGGATCACCCCTCCACTTT.

With regard to this clone: An end of the junction differs from the germline gene, which may be a read error. In nucleotides, the CDR3 is TGTGCCACCCGGGAGGGGGGTGCTGGAGACACCATATATTTT. Protein sequence: CATREGGAGDTIYF. The chain uses TRBV28 and TRBJ1-3; D is possibly TRBD1 (6 bases). Germline V gives CDR1 MDHEN, CDR2 SYDVKM. The CDR3 totals 14 residues.

With regard to this clone: Germline and junction disagree at one end, which may indicate a read error. This chain links TRBV14 with TRBJ1-2; D unclear. Germline V gene sequence: CDR1 SGHDN, CDR2 FVKESK. This CDR3 is built from 13 residues. DNA for the CDR3: TGTGCCAGCAGCCAAGATCCCGGGGAGGCTAACTCCTTC. Protein sequence: CASSQDPGEANSF. Full variable domain (rest looked up from reference TRBV14 and TRBJ1-2): EAGVTQFPSHSVIEKGQTVTLRCDPISGHDNLYWYRRVMGKEIKFLLHFVKESKQDESGMPNNRFLAERTGGTYSTLKVQPAELEDSGVYFCASSQDPGEANSFGSGTRLTVV.

The chain carries TRBV5-8 and TRBJ2-1; possible D gene TRBD2, 6 bases. Deletions cut 0 bases from V and 0 bases from J, with 13 bases between. CDR3 length: 17 amino acids. CDR1 and CDR2 (germline): SGHTS, YDEGEE. The CDR3 coding sequence is TGTGCCAGCAGCTTGGAGGGGACTTTGAGCTCCTACAATGAGCAGTTCTTC. This codes for CASSLEGTLSSYNEQFF.

This rearrangement joins TRBV5-1 to TRBJ1-1; D may be TRBD1 (5 bases). V gave up 4 bases and J gave up 7 bases, with 17 bases separating them. The CDR3 is 14 residues long. Germline assignment: CDR1 SGHRS and CDR2 YFSETQ. DNA of the CDR3: TGCGCCAGCAGCCCCGGCAGGGCGGGGGGTGAAGCTTTCTTT. Protein product: CASSPGRAGGEAFF.

This chain uses TRBV19 with TRBJ2-1; D possibly corresponds to TRBD2 (6 bases). Germline V lookup: CDR1 LNHDA, CDR2 SQIVND (reference sequence). The CDR3 is made up of 14 amino acids. V shed 4 bases and J shed 6 bases, with 13 bases lying between them. CDR3 amino acids: CASSKRAGSNEQFF. As DNA, the CDR3 is TGTGCCAGTAGTAAGAGGGCGGGGTCCAATGAGCAGTTCTTC.

This chain joins TRBV14 and TRBJ2-5, with 7 bases aligning to TRBD1. V trimming: 3 bases; J trimming: 4 bases; junction bases outside the gene matches: 8. The CDR3 sequence is 15 residues long. The V gene's germline CDR1 is SGHDN and CDR2 FVKESK. The DNA for the CDR3 is TGTGCCAGCAGCCAGCCTACAGGGGTTCGAGAGACCCAGTACTTC. Translation gives CASSQPTGVRETQYF.

The V gene is TRBV29-1, the J gene TRBJ1-1; D is unclear. The germline V gene has CDR1 SQVTM and CDR2 ANQGSEA. CDR3 length equals 12 residues. The V end lost 7 bases, the J end lost 0 bases, and 9 bases lay between the germline ends. CDR3 sequence (DNA): TGCAGCGCCGGGGAGATGAACACTGAAGCTTTCTTT. It specifies CSAGEMNTEAFF.

This clone was seen once. The rearrangement joins TRBV6-2 or TRBV6-3 to TRBJ2-3; D not resolved. The CDR3 covers 14 residues. V was clipped by 7 bases and J by 2 bases, with 13 bases between them. Germline V gene lookup returns CDR1 MNHEY and CDR2 SVGEGT. This CDR3 is CASTYSRHTDTQYF. The CDR3 DNA sequence: TGTGCCAGCACTTATTCCCGACACACAGATACGCAGTATTTT.

V usage is TRBV30 and J usage is TRBJ1-2; the D is unclear. The germline V and J ends were trimmed by 0 bases and 8 bases, with 7 bases remaining between them. This CDR3 spans 11 amino acids. Germline loops: CDR1 GTSNPN, CDR2 SVGIG (reference sequence). The DNA of the CDR3 is TGTGCCTGGAGTGTAGGTGGCGGCTACACCTTC. Its protein product is CAWSVGGGYTF.

The table lists this clone with a few counts. This CDR3 is CASSVAFSGNTIYF. CDR3 bases: TGTGCCAGCAGCGTAGCCTTCTCTGGAAACACCATATATTTT. V gene TRBV9 combines with J gene TRBJ1-3, with D unclear. Deletions cut 0 bases from V and 0 bases from J, with 4 bases between. This CDR3 contains 14 residues. Germline V gives CDR1 SGDLS, CDR2 YYNGEE.

The count of this clone is one. The V gene is TRBV4-1, the J gene TRBJ2-2, with D perhaps TRBD2 (5 bases). Germline V gene sequence: CDR1 MGHRA, CDR2 YSYEKL. Trimming shortened V by 4 bases and J by 1 base, and 16 bases separated the two germline ends. The length of the CDR3 is 17 residues. DNA of the CDR3: TGCGCCAGCAGCCCCCCCCTGGGAGCAGAGAACACCGGGGAGCTGTTTTTT. The encoded protein is CASSPPLGAENTGELFF.

J is TRBJ1-5 and V is TRBV5-6; 8 nucleotides agree with TRBD1. This CDR3 region has 15 residues. Germline V gene data show CDR1 as SGHDT and CDR2 as YYEEEE. V gave up 4 bases and J gave up 6 bases; unmatched junction bases: 9. This chain's CDR3 is CASSRDRGSSQPQHF. CDR3 bases: TGTGCCAGCAGCCGCGACAGGGGAAGTAGTCAGCCCCAGCATTTT.

This chain links TRBV5-1 with TRBJ1-6; D not certain. This CDR3 region has 13 residues. Germline loops: CDR1 SGHRS, CDR2 YFSETQ. Trimming pared 1 base from V and 7 bases from J, leaving 6 bases between. Here the CDR3 reads CASSLSENSPLHF. DNA of the CDR3: TGCGCCAGCAGCTTGTCGGAAAATTCACCCCTCCACTTT.

This clone was seen a few times. The rearrangement uses TRBV24-1 and TRBJ1-2; no firm D call. The V end was cut by 4 bases, the J end by 8 bases, with 13 bases between. Germline CDR1 is KGHDR and CDR2 is SFDVKD. The CDR3 extends over 13 amino acids. The CDR3 coding sequence is TGTGCCACCAGTGACCGCGAATTAGCGGGCTACACCTTC. Residues: CATSDRELAGYTF.

The table lists this clone with a count of one. This rearrangement joins TRBV9 to TRBJ1-4, with a possible D match to TRBD1 (6 bases). V lost 0 bases to trimming and J lost 11 bases, with 29 bases between them. Germline V lookup: CDR1 SGDLS, CDR2 YYNGEE. The CDR3 spans 19 residues. This chain's CDR3 is CASSVEIGEGGSRSVKLFF. The CDR3 region has the DNA TGTGCCAGCAGCGTAGAGATAGGGGAGGGGGGCTCCCGCTCCGTTAAACTGTTTTTT. The variable domain in full, completed from reference TRBV9 and TRBJ1-4, reads DSGVTQTPKHLITATGQRVTLRCSPRSGDLSVYWYQQSLDQGLQFLIQYYNGEERAKGNILERFSAQQFPDLHSELNLSSLELGDSALYFCASSVEIGEGGSRSVKLFFGSGTQLSVL.